This T cell receptor (beta chain) is from a study of T cells after yellow fever vaccination (dated by TCRdb to the late 2010s). For the study in its entirety: Libraries from fractions with low cell numbers were prepared with the SMART-Seq v4 Ultra Low Input RNA kit. To follow T-cell clones before and after primary and booster YFV17D yellow fever vaccination, bulk TCR alpha and beta repertoires were sequenced over time. Two healthy male donors, one aged 18 to 29 and one aged 30 to 39 years, were included in the cohort. Blood samples were taken at several timepoints before and after primary and secondary immunization, and bulk PBMC replicates and cell subsets were isolated. Points the paper makes about the study in general: Compared with the primary T-cell response, the secondary T-cell response was weaker but faster, peaking on day 5 rather than day 15. Because only a couple of donors were included in the study, the extent to which the findings can be generalized is limited. Most clones expanded after primary vaccination (96% of CD4 and approximately 90% of CD8) were re-detected after the booster, suggesting that broad memory maintenance occurred. A small share of clonotypes was detected in both CD4 and CD8 compartments, with the overlap likely arising from convergent recombination. Computational filtering was needed because FACS-sorted repertoires could contain abundant contaminating clonotypes from the bulk population.

CDR1 SGHTA and CDR2 FQGNSA are derived from the germline V gene. Including cysteine and phenylalanine, the CDR3 has 13 amino acids. The only DNA kept is the CDR3, 39 bases in frame from the first base. V gives up 1 base and J gives up 7 bases, and the segment between their germline ends measures 10 bases. This clonotype turned up a few times. There is no known antigen for this receptor. Base qualities were left out, and no much larger clone turns up one base away. This specimen's treatment or condition label, per the study, means: live attenuated yellow fever vaccine strain. At each blood-draw timepoint, two biological replicates of bulk PBMCs were collected. PBMCs were isolated from peripheral blood using a standard Ficoll-Paque protocol. TriZol was used to extract RNA from bulk PBMCs, CD4 and CD8 fractions, and dextramer-positive and dextramer-negative fractions. TCR cDNA was synthesized by 5'RACE template switching, which introduced a universal primer site and unique molecular identifiers. cDNA synthesis was primed from both the TCR alpha and TCR beta constant segments. Library amplification involved two PCR steps, and the second step added sample barcodes and sequencing adapters. Sequencing of the libraries was done on either Illumina HiSeq 2500 (2x100 bp) or NovaSeq (2x150 bp). For the original study's pipeline: Demultiplexing of reads and collapsing into UMI consensus sequences were performed with MIGEC, and V(D)J alignment was carried out with MiXCR. Vaccine-responding clonotypes were defined with edgeR using replicate PBMC samples, requiring FDR below 0.01 and a log2 fold change above 5 up to day 15. Each bulk clonotype received a CD4 or CD8 identity based on whether the sequenced CD4 or CD8 repertoire contained that clonotype at higher abundance. TCRdb reran the public reads through fastp at Q25 and MiXCR, keeping productive beta chains. Each CDR3 protein appears once, grouped with its most common genes and DNA. TCRdb, rather than the study authors, made the V and J calls. This sample lists 450,000 to 650,000 distinct CDR3 sequences; approximately 12% were detected once. Over 11% of the sample goes to the ten largest clones.

This TCR was sampled from a man aged 25 to 40 who received the YFV17D yellow fever vaccine. The sequencing used PBMCs, collected on the day of the yellow fever booster vaccination. Recombination joined TRBV7-2 with TRBJ1-1; the D gene lacks a confident call. The bases are TGTGCCAGCAGCTTAGGTAGTGAGAGTGAAGCTTTCTTT. It encodes CASSLGSESEAFF.